This T cell receptor beta chain was documented in a study of PD-L1 blockade in urothelial cancer. The overall study: A median roughly 150,000 T cells were found in blood samples.

Using immunoSEQ multiplex PCR, the repertoire was profiled, and TCRdb retains in-frame clones only, with some absent. The sample holds about 56,000 clones, more than 70% seen once. The sequence derives from a man aged 50 to 59 with urothelial cancer. The input for sequencing was PBMCs, taken around atezolizumab (anti-PD-L1) treatment.

Here the CDR3 reads CASSRGNTGELFF. The CDR3 DNA reads as TGTGCCAGCAGCCGAGGGAACACCGGGGAGCTGTTTTTT. The chain couples TRBV7-3 to TRBJ2-2; D is uncertain. Germline V gene lookup returns CDR1 SGHTA and CDR2 FQGTGA. Trimming removed 5 bases at V and 1 base at J, with 5 bases between. CDR3 size: 13 residues. Supplemented by reference TRBV7-3 and TRBJ2-2, the full variable domain reads GAGVSQTPSNKVTEKGKYVELRCDPISGHTALYWYRQSLGQGPEFLIYFQGTGAADDSGLPNDRFFAVRPEGSVSTLKIQRTERGDSAVYLCASSRGNTGELFFGEGSRLTVL.